This T cell receptor beta chain is from a study of control samples from healthy donors and cancer patients (dated by TCRdb to about 2020). The library came from the immunoSEQ multiplex PCR assay. TCRdb obtained this table from immuneACCESS and retained in-frame rearrangements with V and J assigned. These tables miss some clones; where compared with another copy, unresolved V genes account for less than half of the shortfall, and the remainder is unexplained. This sample holds approximately 50,000 clones; around 90% were observed only once. The leading ten clones occupy 0.65% to 0.95% of the sample. V is clipped by 4 bases and J by 4 bases, and the sequence between their germline boundaries is 7 bases long. Including the terminal cysteine and phenylalanine, the CDR3 comprises 12 residues. Here the CDR3 DNA is all that survives: 36 bases in frame from base 1. This clone was counted once. The specificity of this receptor is unknown. No base qualities exist here, and no much larger clone lies one base off it.

The source is a man under 40 with colorectal cancer. In this chain, TRBV12-3 or TRBV12-4 is recombined with TRBJ1-2; confidence is insufficient to name the D gene. Sequencing used PBMCs. The DNA reads TGTGCCAGCAGTTCTCGGTTCTATGGCTACACCTTC. The translation is CASSSRFYGYTF.